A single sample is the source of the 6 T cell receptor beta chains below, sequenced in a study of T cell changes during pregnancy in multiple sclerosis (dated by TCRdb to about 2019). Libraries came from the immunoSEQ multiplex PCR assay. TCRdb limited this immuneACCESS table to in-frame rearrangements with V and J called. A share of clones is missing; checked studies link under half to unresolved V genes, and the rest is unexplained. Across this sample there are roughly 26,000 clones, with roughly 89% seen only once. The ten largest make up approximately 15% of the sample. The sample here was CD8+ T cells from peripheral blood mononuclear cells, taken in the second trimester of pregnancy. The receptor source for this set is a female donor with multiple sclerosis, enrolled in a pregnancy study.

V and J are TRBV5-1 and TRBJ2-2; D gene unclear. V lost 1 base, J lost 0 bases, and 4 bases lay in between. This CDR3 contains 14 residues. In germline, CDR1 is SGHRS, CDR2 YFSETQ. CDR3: CASSLLPNTGELFF. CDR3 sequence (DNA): TGCGCCAGCAGCTTGCTACCGAACACCGGGGAGCTGTTTTTT.

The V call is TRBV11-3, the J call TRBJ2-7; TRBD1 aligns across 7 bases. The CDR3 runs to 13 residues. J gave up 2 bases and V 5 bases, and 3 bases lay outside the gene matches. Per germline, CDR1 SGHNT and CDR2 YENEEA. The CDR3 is CASSIGQAYEQYF. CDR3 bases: TGTGCCAGCAGCATAGGACAGGCCTACGAGCAGTACTTC.

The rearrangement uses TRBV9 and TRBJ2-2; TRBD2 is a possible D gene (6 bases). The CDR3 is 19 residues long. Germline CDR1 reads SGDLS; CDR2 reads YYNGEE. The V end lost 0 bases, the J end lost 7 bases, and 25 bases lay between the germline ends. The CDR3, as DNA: TGTGCCAGCAGCGTAGAACCGAACCCGGGGCCCGCCGGGGGCGGGGAGCTGTTTTTT. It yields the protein CASSVEPNPGPAGGGELFF.

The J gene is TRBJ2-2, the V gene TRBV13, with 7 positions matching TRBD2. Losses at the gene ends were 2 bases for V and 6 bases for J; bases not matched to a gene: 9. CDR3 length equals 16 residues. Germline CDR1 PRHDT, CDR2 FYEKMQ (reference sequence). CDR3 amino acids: CASSLRAGEEPGELFF. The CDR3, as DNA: TGTGCCAGCAGCTTAAGGGCGGGAGAGGAACCCGGGGAGCTGTTTTTT.

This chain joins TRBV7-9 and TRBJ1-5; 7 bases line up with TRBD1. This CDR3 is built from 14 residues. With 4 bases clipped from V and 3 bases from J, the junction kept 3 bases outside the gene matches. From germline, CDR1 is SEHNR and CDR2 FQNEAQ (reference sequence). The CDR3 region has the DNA TGTGCCAGCAGCTCTGACAGGGACAATCAGCCCCAGCATTTT. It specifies CASSSDRDNQPQHF. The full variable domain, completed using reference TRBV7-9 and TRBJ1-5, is DTGVSQNPRHKITKRGQNVTFRCDPISEHNRLYWYRQTLGQGPEFLTYFQNEAQLEKSRLLSDRFSAERPKGSFSTLEIQRTEQGDSAMYLCASSSDRDNQPQHFGDGTRLSIL.

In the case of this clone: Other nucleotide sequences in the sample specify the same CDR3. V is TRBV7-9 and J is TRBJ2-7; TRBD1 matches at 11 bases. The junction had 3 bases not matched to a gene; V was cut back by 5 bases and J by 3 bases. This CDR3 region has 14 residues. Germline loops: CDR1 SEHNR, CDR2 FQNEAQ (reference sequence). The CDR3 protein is CASSPGTGGYEQYF. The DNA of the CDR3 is TGTGCCAGCAGCCCGGGGACAGGGGGCTACGAGCAGTACTTC.